These 27 T cell receptor beta chains were all obtained from the same sample, sequenced in a study of glioma-infiltrating T cells. TCR alpha and beta CDR3 regions were amplified from RNA using iRepertoire nested multiplex PCR. TCRdb re-analysed the multiplex PCR reads in MiXCR, keeping a single row per CDR3 protein. This table holds fewer than 200,000 distinct CDR3 sequences, approximately 40% found once. Source material: glioma tissue, nonneoplastic brain tissue, or PBMCs (not recorded which). These receptors originate from a human donor with low-grade glioma or glioblastoma, undergoing nonglioma brain surgery, or in good health (not recorded which).

The J gene is TRBJ1-1, the V gene TRBV11-2, with a tentative D call TRBD1 (6 bases). V was cut by 1 base and J by 13 bases, with 13 bases left in between. CDR3 size: 12 residues. From germline, CDR1 is SGHAT and CDR2 FQNNGV. The CDR3: CASSLGGGRDFF. CDR3 sequence (DNA): TGTGCCAGCAGCTTAGGTGGGGGGCGAGATTTCTTT.

The V gene is TRBV7-3, the J gene TRBJ2-1; 10 nucleotides align to TRBD2. There are 17 residues in the CDR3. Germline V gene data show CDR1 as SGHTA and CDR2 as FQGTGA. V lost 4 bases, J lost 5 bases, and 11 bases stayed unmatched. The chain's CDR3 is CASSSTVTSGANNEQFF. In DNA, the CDR3 is TGTGCCAGCAGCTCTACAGTTACTAGCGGGGCGAACAATGAGCAGTTCTTC.

The rearrangement uses TRBV10-1 and TRBJ2-7; 7 bases are a match to TRBD2. Looked up from germline, CDR1 is WNHNN and CDR2 is SYGVQD (reference sequence). V lost 8 bases, J lost 0 bases, and 13 bases stayed unmatched. The CDR3 loop spans 16 amino acids. The DNA of the CDR3 is TGCGCCAGCGTTTGCCGAGCGGGACTTACCTCCTACGAGCAGTACTTC. This encodes CASVCRAGLTSYEQYF.

Points on this clonotype: This sequence may be a read error, since a much larger clone differs from it by one base. The chain has TRBV20-1 and TRBJ2-7; D is unclear. Looked up from germline, CDR1 is DFQATT and CDR2 is SNEGSKA (reference sequence). This CDR3 comprises 12 residues. The ends were cut back, 4 bases at V and 2 bases at J, with 9 bases in the middle. The CDR3 DNA reads as TGCAGTGCTAAGACGGATCCCTACGAGCAGTACTTC. Its translation is CSAKTDPYEQYF.

CDR3 sequence reads: CASRDGGNEQFF. CDR3 nucleotides: TGTGCCAGCAGAGACGGAGGCAATGAGCAGTTCTTC. The J gene is TRBJ2-1, the V gene TRBV6-1, with TRBD2 as a possible D gene (5 bases). The germline V gene encodes CDR1 MNHNS and CDR2 SASEGT. The ends were cut back, 6 bases at V and 6 bases at J, with 9 bases in the middle. CDR3 length equals 12 residues.

The rearrangement joins TRBV19 to TRBJ2-1; D gene uncertain. CDR3 length: 12 amino acids. Germline values: CDR1 LNHDA, CDR2 SQIVND (reference sequence). V was cut by 5 bases and J by 11 bases, with 13 bases left in between. Here the CDR3 DNA reads TGTGCCAGTAGTGCCCCAGATGGGAAGCAGTTCTTC. It is translated as CASSAPDGKQFF.

This clonotype was picked up a small number of times. The V call is TRBV29-1, the J call TRBJ2-3; 8 nucleotides agree with TRBD1. The CDR3 loop spans 13 amino acids. V dropped 6 bases and J dropped 5; count of bases not matched to a gene: 7. Germline lookup yields CDR1 SQVTM and CDR2 ANQGSEA. CDR3 DNA: TGCAGCGTGAGACAGGGGAGTGGAGATACGCAGTATTTT. Protein sequence: CSVRQGSGDTQYF.

Worth noting for this clonotype: Given a much more abundant clone one base away, this may be a read error. V and J are TRBV28 and TRBJ2-7, with D perhaps TRBD2 (6 bases). The CDR3 consists of 15 residues. Germline V gives CDR1 MDHEN, CDR2 SYDVKM. Trimming cost V 2 bases and J 5 bases, with 16 bases left between them. The CDR3 region is CASSLPVLALNEQYF. CDR3 nucleotides: TGTGCCAGCAGTTTACCGGTACTAGCCCTAAACGAGCAGTACTTC.

In the case of this clonotype: A much larger clonotype is one base distant, so this may be a read error. The genes are TRBV20-1 and TRBJ2-4; D is undetermined. With 7 bases removed from V and 0 bases from J, the gap between germline ends came to 10 bases. Germline-derived CDR1 and CDR2 are DFQATT and SNEGSKA (reference sequence). The CDR3 has 13 residues. CDR3 amino acids: CSVTLLAKNIQYF. The DNA of the CDR3 is TGCAGTGTCACCCTACTAGCCAAAAACATTCAGTACTTC.

This clonotype was seen once. The chain employs TRBV20-1 and TRBJ1-1; maybe TRBD1 (5 bases). The CDR3 spans 16 residues. Trimming removed 7 bases from V and 3 bases from J, with 24 bases in between. The germline gives CDR1 DFQATT, CDR2 SNEGSKA (reference sequence). The DNA of the CDR3 is TGCAGTGATACTCCGACGAACGGGACGGACGACACTGAAGCTTTCTTT. This translates into CSDTPTNGTDDTEAFF.

To note about this clonotype: It may be a read error: a sequence one base away is much more abundant. DNA of the CDR3: TGTGCCAGCGGTTTGGTGCAGGGCTGGACTGAAGCTTTCTTT. Translated, it gives CASGLVQGWTEAFF. The chain employs TRBV28 and TRBJ1-1, with D possibly TRBD1 on 5 matching bases. This CDR3 comprises 14 residues. Germline V CDR1 and CDR2: MDHEN, SYDVKM.

The chain carries TRBV19 and TRBJ1-1, with D perhaps matching TRBD1 (5 bases). V was clipped by 4 bases and J by 5 bases, with 14 bases between them. The CDR3 is 14 residues long. Looked up from germline, CDR1 is LNHDA and CDR2 is SQIVND (reference sequence). CDR3 sequence: CASSKTGGGTEAFF. The DNA of the CDR3 is TGTGCCAGTAGTAAAACCGGGGGGGGGACTGAAGCTTTCTTT.

Concerning this clonotype itself: It is unclear where the CDR3 begins or ends on the DNA, so no DNA is shown, and the CDR3 is as TCRdb lists it. The chain couples TRBV19 to TRBJ2-3; the D segment call TRBD2 is taken from the table without a DNA check. The CDR3 has 14 residues if both end residues are counted. From germline, CDR1 is LNHDA and CDR2 SQIVND (reference sequence). This CDR3 is CASTSAGATDTQYF.

The chain's CDR3 is CASSQDGRAGRKDTQYF. The CDR3 DNA reads TGTGCCAGCAGCCAAGATGGTCGAGCGGGCCGCAAAGATACGCAGTATTTT. V and J are TRBV3-1 and TRBJ2-3, with D maybe TRBD2 (6 bases). This CDR3 is built from 17 residues. Germline CDR1 reads LGHDT; CDR2 reads YNNKEL (reference sequence). Between the trimmed V and J ends, which lost 0 bases and 5 bases, there was a span of 18 bases.

The chain uses TRBV5-1 and TRBJ2-7, with D tentatively TRBD1 or TRBD2 (6 bases each). Germline V gene data show CDR1 as SGHRS and CDR2 as YFSETQ. Trimming removed 0 bases at V and 3 bases at J, with 13 bases between. CDR3 size: 15 residues. CDR3 DNA: TGCGCCAGCAGCTTGGGGGGGGCACGTGACTACGAGCAGTACTTC. As protein: CASSLGGARDYEQYF.

This clonotype was counted many times. The chain links TRBV20-1 to TRBJ2-7; 8 bases are a match to TRBD2. Trimming cost V 0 bases and J 1 base; bases outside gene matches: 5. CDR1 and CDR2 (germline): DFQATT, SNEGSKA (reference sequence). This CDR3 region has 15 residues. CDR3 in DNA: TGCAGTGCTAGAGATGGTGCGGGAGGATCCTACGAGCAGTACTTC. Protein sequence: CSARDGAGGSYEQYF.

This clonotype has a count of ten or more. The V call is TRBV7-9, the J call TRBJ2-5, with TRBD1 as a possible D gene (5 bases). This CDR3 contains 13 residues. The V gene's germline CDR1 is SEHNR and CDR2 FQNEAQ (reference sequence). Trimming took off 6 bases at V and 1 base at J, with 9 bases between the two ends. CDR3 sequence: CASSRGIQETQYF. DNA of the CDR3: TGTGCCAGCAGTAGGGGTATCCAAGAGACCCAGTACTTC.

This clonotype was picked up a small number of times. The CDR3 sequence: CASSDRARTYNEQFF. As DNA, the CDR3 is TGTGCCAGTTCTGACAGGGCGAGAACCTACAATGAGCAGTTCTTC. V usage is TRBV18 and J usage is TRBJ2-1; 7 nucleotides line up with TRBD1. V dropped 9 bases and J dropped 2; count of bases not matched to a gene: 10. Germline CDR1 KGHSH, CDR2 LQKENI. CDR3 length: 15 amino acids.

This chain uses TRBV29-1 with TRBJ2-1; D unclear. The CDR3 has 11 amino acids. Per the germline V gene, CDR1 is SQVTM and CDR2 is ANQGSEA. Trimming removed 4 bases at V and 2 bases at J, with 3 bases between. The CDR3 DNA reads as TGCAGCGTTGGAACCTACAATGAGCAGTTCTTC. Protein product: CSVGTYNEQFF.

V gene TRBV29-1 combines with J gene TRBJ2-1; possibly TRBD2 for D (6 bases). The CDR3 runs 14 residues. V lost 4 bases, J lost 8 bases, and 18 bases lay in between. Looked up from germline, CDR1 is SQVTM and CDR2 is ANQGSEA. DNA of the CDR3: TGCAGCGTTGTGGGTCCCGGGAGTAGGGATGAGCAGTTCTTC. This codes for CSVVGPGSRDEQFF.

Comments on this clonotype: One base away lies a much larger clone, so this may be a sequencing read error. V gene TRBV20-1 combines with J gene TRBJ1-5, with D possibly TRBD1 on 5 matching bases. Looked up from germline, CDR1 is DFQATT and CDR2 is SNEGSKA (reference sequence). The CDR3 sequence is 13 residues long. The CDR3 protein is CSARGPDNKPQHF. The CDR3 region has the DNA TGCAGTGCTAGAGGTCCGGACAATAAGCCCCAGCATTTT.

The chain employs TRBV29-1 and TRBJ2-5, with TRBD1 identical over 7 bases. The CDR3 extends over 12 amino acids. Germline V lookup: CDR1 SQVTM, CDR2 ANQGSEA. With 8 bases clipped from V and 8 bases from J, the junction kept 11 bases outside the gene matches. CDR3 nucleotide sequence: TGCAGCTTCAGTGGTCCAGGGGGTACCCAGTACTTC. Translating gives CSFSGPGGTQYF.

This clonotype was counted ten times or more. The rearrangement uses TRBV2 and TRBJ1-1; a weak D match, TRBD1 (6 bases). Per germline, CDR1 SNHLY and CDR2 FYNNEI. The CDR3 is 15 residues long. V lost 3 bases and J 1 base, leaving 12 bases between the germline ends. CDR3 nucleotide sequence: TGTGCCAGCAGTGAGACACAGGGAGAGAACACTGAAGCTTTCTTT. Its protein is CASSETQGENTEAFF.

In this sample, this clonotype turned up once. A much more abundant neighbour one base away suggests this may be a read error. This sequence joins TRBV20-1 and TRBJ2-7; D gene uncertain. There are 16 residues in the CDR3. Trimming left V 4 bases short and J 0 bases short, with 19 bases between. Per germline, CDR1 DFQATT and CDR2 SNEGSKA (reference sequence). In DNA, the CDR3 is TGCAGTGCTACCCGTGTGTCATCCCCGCGCTCCTACGAGCAGTACTTC. Translated, it gives CSATRVSSPRSYEQYF.

Comments on this clonotype: Given a much more abundant clone one base away, this may be a read error. The chain combines TRBV14 with TRBJ2-1; no clear D. The length of the CDR3 is 14 residues. V lost 5 bases to trimming and J lost 0 bases, with 8 bases between them. The germline CDR1 and CDR2 sequences are SGHDN and FVKESK. In DNA, the CDR3 is TGTGCCAGCAGCGCACAGAGCTCCTACAATGAGCAGTTCTTC. This encodes CASSAQSSYNEQFF.

This clonotype was found many times. The chain couples TRBV20-1 to TRBJ2-3; D ambiguous. The length of the CDR3 is 15 residues. The germline V and J ends were trimmed by 5 bases and 1 base, with 16 bases remaining between them. CDR1 is DFQATT and CDR2 is SNEGSKA in the germline V gene (reference sequence). DNA of the CDR3: TGCAGTGCTGCCAGACCACCGGTCCGCACAGATACGCAGTATTTT. This codes for CSAARPPVRTDTQYF.

Comments on this clonotype: This may be a read error, as it is one base from a much larger clone. The chain joins TRBV27 to TRBJ2-7; D is perhaps TRBD2 (5 bases). In germline, CDR1 is MNHEY, CDR2 SMNVEV (reference sequence). The CDR3 is 14 residues long. The germline V and J ends were trimmed by 10 bases and 6 bases, with 22 bases remaining between them. For the CDR3, the DNA is TGTGCCATCAGCCGCGGGCAGAAAACCCGCGAGCAGTACTTC. It translates to CAISRGQKTREQYF.